Listed here are 22 T cell receptor beta chains from one sample, sequenced in a study of blood T cells in healthy people across ages. Primed by a sample-barcoded 5' primer and a J-beta primer mix, a second PCR proceeded for about 6 to 11 cycles. TCRdb independently ran MiXCR on the 5' RACE reads; one entry per CDR3 protein. The sample records 650,000 to 950,000 distinct CDR3 sequences, roughly 44% being singletons. The sequenced sample was blood. These receptors all come from a man between 60 and 70 years old in good health.

A note on this clonotype: A read error may explain this, as a much larger clone is one base away. The rearrangement uses TRBV27 and TRBJ2-1; TRBD1 agrees at 7 bases. The CDR3 spans 15 residues. Looked up from germline, CDR1 is MNHEY and CDR2 is SMNVEV (reference sequence). The J segment lost 10 bases and the V segment lost 0 bases, leaving 9 bases of the junction unmatched. CDR3 DNA: TGTGCCAGCAGTTTATCTCCGGGACAGACCTACGAGCAGTTCTTC. It yields the protein CASSLSPGQTYEQFF.

CDR3 amino acids: CASSLGGSVNTEAFF. The CDR3 coding sequence is TGTGCCAGCAGCTTGGGGGGGTCAGTGAACACTGAAGCTTTCTTT. V usage is TRBV5-4 and J usage is TRBJ1-1; maybe TRBD1 (5 bases). Germline V gene lookup returns CDR1 SGHNT and CDR2 YYREEE (reference sequence). The CDR3 covers 15 residues. Trimming pared 0 bases from V and 0 bases from J, leaving 9 bases between.

This chain links TRBV20-1 with TRBJ2-4; weak D call: TRBD2 (5 bases). The DNA end favors TRBJ2-7, so the J call may be wrong. CDR1 DFQATT and CDR2 SNEGSKA come from the germline V gene (reference sequence). The CDR3 sequence is 12 residues long. The CDR3 is CSVSRGTYEQYF. Here the CDR3 DNA reads TGCAGTGTTAGCCGGGGAACCTACGAGCAGTACTTC.

A single count supports this clonotype. This chain links TRBV20-1 with TRBJ2-4, with D perhaps matching TRBD1 (6 bases). V gave up 6 bases and J gave up 3 bases, with 15 bases separating them. The CDR3 contains 14 residues. Germline V CDR1 and CDR2: DFQATT, SNEGSKA (reference sequence). The CDR3 bases are TGCAGTGCCGGACCCAGGGGAGTCAAAAACATTCAGTACTTC. Its protein is CSAGPRGVKNIQYF.

V usage is TRBV20-1 and J usage is TRBJ2-7; D is perhaps TRBD2 (6 bases). The germline V and J ends were trimmed by 1 base and 3 bases, with 13 bases remaining between them. This CDR3 contains 14 residues. Looked up from germline, CDR1 is DFQATT and CDR2 is SNEGSKA (reference sequence). CDR3 protein: CSARAASDYYEQYF. Written as DNA, the CDR3 is TGCAGTGCTAGAGCGGCTAGCGACTACTACGAGCAGTACTTC.

This clonotype was found a few times. J is TRBJ2-3 and V is TRBV11-3, with unresolved D. The CDR3 spans 15 residues. The germline V and J ends were trimmed by 8 bases and 0 bases, with 15 bases remaining between them. CDR1 is SGHNT, CDR2 YENEEA, per germline. CDR3 DNA sequence: TGTGCCAGCGCAAAAGGGCCTTCTAGCACAGATACGCAGTATTTT. This codes for CASAKGPSSTDTQYF.

This clonotype was picked up a small number of times. This chain joins TRBV5-1 and TRBJ2-7; 8 bases fit TRBD1. CDR1 is SGHRS and CDR2 is YFSETQ in the germline V gene. The CDR3 consists of 16 residues. V lost 0 bases to trimming and J lost 5 bases; unmatched junction nucleotides: 10. CDR3 in amino acids: CASSLASQGAIHEQYF. The CDR3 DNA follows: TGCGCCAGCAGCTTGGCAAGTCAGGGGGCGATCCACGAGCAGTACTTC.

The chain carries TRBV6-2 or TRBV6-3 and TRBJ1-6; weak D call: TRBD1 (5 bases). V was shortened by 2 bases and J by 4 bases, with 9 bases between the two germline ends. The CDR3 loop spans 15 amino acids. In germline, CDR1 is MNHEY, CDR2 SVGEGT. In DNA form, the CDR3 reads TGTGCCAGCAGTTACGGGACGGGGTATAATTCACCCCTCCACTTT. It translates to CASSYGTGYNSPLHF.

This clonotype has just a few counts. The chain joins TRBV13 to TRBJ2-1, with 8 positions matching TRBD1. The ends lost 5 bases at V and 9 bases at J; junction bases unmatched: 12. Germline CDR1 is PRHDT and CDR2 is FYEKMQ (reference sequence). The CDR3 contains 15 residues. The CDR3 here is CASSHRDRRGAEQFF. The DNA for the CDR3 is TGTGCCAGCAGCCACCGGGACAGGCGGGGCGCTGAGCAGTTCTTC.

The chain combines TRBV6-6 with TRBJ2-1, with 8 bases fitting TRBD2. Germline CDR1 is MNHNY and CDR2 is SVGAGI (reference sequence). V shed 7 bases and J 9 bases; nucleotides not matched to a gene: 8. The CDR3 spans 13 residues. CDR3 in DNA: TGTGCCAGCACCGACCGGGGGGGCACTGAGCAGTTCTTC. This translates into CASTDRGGTEQFF.

The V and J genes are TRBV27 and TRBJ1-1; D gene uncertain. Germline V lookup: CDR1 MNHEY, CDR2 SMNVEV (reference sequence). Trimming removed 2 bases from V and 1 base from J, with 11 bases in between. The CDR3 has 15 amino acids. The CDR3 region is CASSLITKKNTEAFF. Written as DNA, the CDR3 is TGTGCCAGCAGTTTAATTACGAAGAAGAACACTGAAGCTTTCTTT.

The rearrangement joins TRBV5-1 to TRBJ2-2, with D perhaps TRBD1 or TRBD2 (7 bases each). Per germline, CDR1 SGHRS and CDR2 YFSETQ. The CDR3 spans 16 residues. V lost 3 bases, J lost 3 bases, and 15 bases lay in between. CDR3 bases: TGCGCCAGCAGCTCGCGGGGGACAGCGCACACCGGGGAGCTGTTTTTT. This codes for CASSSRGTAHTGELFF.

The gene calls are TRBV19 and TRBJ2-6; 9 bases match TRBD1. V was clipped by 9 bases and J by 0 bases; unmatched bases: 9. Germline values: CDR1 LNHDA, CDR2 SQIVND (reference sequence). This CDR3 contains 17 residues. This chain's CDR3 is CASTSDRGGSGANVLTF. As DNA, the CDR3 is TGTGCCAGCACTTCGGACAGGGGTGGCTCTGGGGCCAACGTCCTGACTTTC.

The rearrangement links TRBV10-3 to TRBJ2-7, with 7 bases fitting TRBD1. The ends lost 4 bases at V and 6 bases at J; junction bases unmatched: 9. The germline V gene has CDR1 ENHRY and CDR2 SYGVKD. CDR3 size: 14 residues. The CDR3 DNA reads TGTGCCATCAGTGCCGGGACAGCTAGATCCGAGCAGTACTTC. Encoded protein: CAISAGTARSEQYF.

In this sample, this clonotype turned up many times. The chain is built from TRBV20-1 and TRBJ2-3; 15 nucleotides align to TRBD2. This CDR3 is built from 16 residues. V gave up 5 bases and J gave up 2 bases; unmatched junction bases: 5. Germline values: CDR1 DFQATT, CDR2 SNEGSKA (reference sequence). The CDR3 nucleotides are TGCAGTGCTCCCGGACTAGCGGGGGGGCACACAGATACGCAGTATTTT. It specifies CSAPGLAGGHTDTQYF.

The chain uses TRBV15 and TRBJ2-1, with D maybe TRBD1 (5 bases). The germline gives CDR1 LNHNV, CDR2 YYDKDF (reference sequence). This CDR3 has 14 residues. V dropped 8 bases and J dropped 7 bases, with 18 bases sitting between them. CDR3 nucleotide sequence: TGTGCCACCGGGGCAGGGAAGGTTGTTAATGAGCAGTTCTTC. This codes for CATGAGKVVNEQFF.

This clonotype was observed a handful of times. The genes are TRBV7-2 and TRBJ2-5; 7 bases line up with TRBD1. CDR1 is SGHTA, CDR2 FQGNSA, per germline. The CDR3 totals 15 residues. V was clipped by 4 bases and J by 2 bases; unmatched bases: 7. DNA for the CDR3: TGTGCCAGCAGCTCCCCGGGACAGAGGCAAGAGACCCAGTACTTC. Protein product: CASSSPGQRQETQYF. Combining the CDR3 with reference TRBV7-2 and TRBJ2-5 gives the whole variable domain GAGVSQSPSNKVTEKGKDVELRCDPISGHTALYWYRQSLGQGLEFLIYFQGNSAPDKSGLPSDRFSAERTGGSVSTLTIQRTQQEDSAVYLCASSSPGQRQETQYFGPGTRLLVL.

The genes are TRBV7-3 and TRBJ2-1; 9 nucleotides match TRBD2. CDR1 is SGHTA, CDR2 FQGTGA, per germline. The J segment lost 4 bases and the V segment lost 5 bases, leaving 9 bases of the junction unmatched. The CDR3 has 16 residues. CDR3 DNA sequence: TGTGCCAGCAGCCCCCGGGCGGGGGGGCTATACAATGAGCAGTTCTTC. Translated, it gives CASSPRAGGLYNEQFF.

This clonotype was picked up a small number of times. The J gene is TRBJ2-7, the V gene TRBV20-1; D tentatively reads TRBD1 or TRBD2 (5 bases each). Germline V gene lookup returns CDR1 DFQATT and CDR2 SNEGSKA (reference sequence). The V and J ends lost 5 bases and 4 bases respectively, with 9 bases between them. The CDR3 length is 11 residues. CDR3 sequence reads: CSAGDRYEQYF. The CDR3 nucleotides read TGCAGTGCTGGGGACCGATACGAGCAGTACTTC.

V is TRBV2 and J is TRBJ2-3; D might be TRBD2 (6 bases). The germline gives CDR1 SNHLY, CDR2 FYNNEI. This CDR3 has 14 amino acids. V lost 8 bases, J lost 3 bases, and 15 bases lay in between. CDR3 DNA: TGTGCCAGCCATGTTAAGGCGGGGACAGATACGCAGTATTTT. Its translation is CASHVKAGTDTQYF.

The chain joins TRBV24-1 to TRBJ2-1; D possibly corresponds to TRBD1 (5 bases). This CDR3 is 15 amino acids long. V lost 4 bases and J lost 4, with 13 bases in between. Germline-derived CDR1 and CDR2 are KGHDR and SFDVKD. The CDR3 region is CATSDRTPKYNEQFF. For the CDR3, the DNA is TGTGCCACCAGTGACAGGACACCGAAGTACAATGAGCAGTTCTTC.

The rearrangement joins TRBV6-1 to TRBJ2-3; D perhaps matches TRBD2 (6 bases). The CDR3 sequence is 14 residues long. Germline CDR1 MNHNS, CDR2 SASEGT. Trimming took 11 bases from V and 3 from J, leaving 18 bases between them. The CDR3: CAARPGEVTDTQYF. The CDR3 region has the DNA TGTGCCGCACGCCCCGGGGAGGTTACAGATACGCAGTATTTT.